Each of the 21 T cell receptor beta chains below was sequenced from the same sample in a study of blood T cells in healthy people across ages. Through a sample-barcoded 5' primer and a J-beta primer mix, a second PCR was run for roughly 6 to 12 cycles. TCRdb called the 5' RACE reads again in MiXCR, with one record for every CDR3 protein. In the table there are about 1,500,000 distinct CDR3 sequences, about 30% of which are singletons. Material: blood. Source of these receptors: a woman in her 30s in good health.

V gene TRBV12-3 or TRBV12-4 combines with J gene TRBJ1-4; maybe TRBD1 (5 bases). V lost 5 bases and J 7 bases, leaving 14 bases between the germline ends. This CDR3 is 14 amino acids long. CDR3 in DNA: TGTGCCAGCAGTGGAGCTGGGGCGAGTGAAAAACTGTTTTTT. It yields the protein CASSGAGASEKLFF.

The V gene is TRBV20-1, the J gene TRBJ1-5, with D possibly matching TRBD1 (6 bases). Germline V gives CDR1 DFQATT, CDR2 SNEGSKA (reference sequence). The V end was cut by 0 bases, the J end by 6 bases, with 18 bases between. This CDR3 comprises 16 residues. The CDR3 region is CSARDRCRGAGQPQHF. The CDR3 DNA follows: TGCAGTGCTAGAGATAGGTGCAGGGGTGCGGGTCAGCCCCAGCATTTT.

CDR3 DNA: TGCAGCGTTGCGCCTCGGGGGACCACAGATACGCAGTATTTT. Its translation: CSVAPRGTTDTQYF. The rearrangement joins TRBV29-1 to TRBJ2-3; D may be TRBD2 (6 bases). Germline loops: CDR1 SQVTM, CDR2 ANQGSEA. The length of the CDR3 is 14 residues. V lost 4 bases and J 2 bases, leaving 13 bases between the germline ends.

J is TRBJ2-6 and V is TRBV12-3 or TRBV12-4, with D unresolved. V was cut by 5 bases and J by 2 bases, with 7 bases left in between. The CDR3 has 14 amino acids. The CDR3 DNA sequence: TGTGCCAGCAGTGAGAACGCTGGGGCCAACGTCCTGACTTTC. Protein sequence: CASSENAGANVLTF.

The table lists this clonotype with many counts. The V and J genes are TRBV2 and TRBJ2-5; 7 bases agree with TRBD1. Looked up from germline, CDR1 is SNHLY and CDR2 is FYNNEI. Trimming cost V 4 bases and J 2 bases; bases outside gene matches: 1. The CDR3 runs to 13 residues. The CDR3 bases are TGTGCCAGCAGTGGACAGGGTCAAGAGACCCAGTACTTC. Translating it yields CASSGQGQETQYF.

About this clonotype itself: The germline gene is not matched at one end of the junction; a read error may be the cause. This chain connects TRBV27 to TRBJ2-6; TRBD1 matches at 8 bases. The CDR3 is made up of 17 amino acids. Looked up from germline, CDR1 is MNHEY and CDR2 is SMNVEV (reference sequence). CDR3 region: CASSAGTGITGASVLTF. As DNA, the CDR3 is TGTGCCAGCAGTGCCGGGACAGGCATTACTGGGGCCAGCGTCCTGACTTTC.

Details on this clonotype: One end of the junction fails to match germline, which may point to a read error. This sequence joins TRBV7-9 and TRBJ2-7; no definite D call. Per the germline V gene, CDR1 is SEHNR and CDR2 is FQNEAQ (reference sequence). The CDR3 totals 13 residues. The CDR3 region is CAGSSRTHVEQYF. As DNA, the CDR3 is TGTGCCGGCAGCTCCAGAACGCACGTTGAGCAGTACTTC.

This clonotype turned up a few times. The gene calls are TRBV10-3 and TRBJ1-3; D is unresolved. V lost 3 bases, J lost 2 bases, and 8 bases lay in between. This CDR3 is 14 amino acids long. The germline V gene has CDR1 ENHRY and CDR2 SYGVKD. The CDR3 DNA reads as TGTGCCATCAGTGAATACAGTACTGGAAACACCATATATTTT. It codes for CAISEYSTGNTIYF.

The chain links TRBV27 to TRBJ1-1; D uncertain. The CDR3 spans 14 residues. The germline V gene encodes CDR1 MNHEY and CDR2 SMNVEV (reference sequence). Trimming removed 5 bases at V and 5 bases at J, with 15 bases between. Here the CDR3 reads CASSPVPGRTEAFF. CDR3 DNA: TGTGCCAGCAGTCCAGTGCCTGGAAGAACTGAAGCTTTCTTT.

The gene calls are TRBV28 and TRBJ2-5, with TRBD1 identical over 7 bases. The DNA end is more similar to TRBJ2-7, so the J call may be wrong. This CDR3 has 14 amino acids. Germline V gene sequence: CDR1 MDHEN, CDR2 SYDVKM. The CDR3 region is CASSFGQAVYEQYF. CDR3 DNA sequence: TGTGCCAGCAGTTTCGGACAGGCCGTCTACGAGCAGTACTTC.

CDR3 protein: CASTHASDYNEQYF. The CDR3 DNA follows: TGCGCCAGCACCCACGCTAGCGACTACAATGAACAGTACTTC. The rearrangement joins TRBV5-1 to TRBJ2-5, with D possibly matching TRBD2 (6 bases). Germline loops: CDR1 SGHRS, CDR2 YFSETQ. This CDR3 is built from 14 residues. Trimming removed 6 bases at V and 11 bases at J, with 23 bases between.

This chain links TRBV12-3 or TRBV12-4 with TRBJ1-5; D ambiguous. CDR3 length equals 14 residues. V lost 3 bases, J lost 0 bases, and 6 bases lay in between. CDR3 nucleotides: TGTGCCAGCAGTTTTTCCCTTAGCAATCAGCCCCAGCATTTT. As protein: CASSFSLSNQPQHF.

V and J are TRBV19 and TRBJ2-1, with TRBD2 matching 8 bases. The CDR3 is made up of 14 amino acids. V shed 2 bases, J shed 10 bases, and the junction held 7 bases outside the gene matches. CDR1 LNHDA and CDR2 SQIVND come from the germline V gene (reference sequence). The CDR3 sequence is CASSILAGFEEQFF. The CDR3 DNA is TGTGCCAGTAGTATACTAGCGGGCTTCGAGGAGCAGTTCTTC.

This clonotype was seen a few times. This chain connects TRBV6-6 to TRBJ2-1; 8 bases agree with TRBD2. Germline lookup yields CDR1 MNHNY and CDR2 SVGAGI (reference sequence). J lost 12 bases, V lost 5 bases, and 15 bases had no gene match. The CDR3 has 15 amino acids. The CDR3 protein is CASSPGSGPSGGQFF. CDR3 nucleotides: TGTGCCAGCAGTCCAGGTAGCGGGCCGAGCGGGGGGCAGTTCTTC.

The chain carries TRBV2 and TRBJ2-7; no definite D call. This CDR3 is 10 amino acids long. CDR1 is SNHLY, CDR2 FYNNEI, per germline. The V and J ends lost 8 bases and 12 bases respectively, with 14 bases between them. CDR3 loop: CASSINIRYF. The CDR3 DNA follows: TGTGCCAGCTCGATAAACATTCGGTACTTC.

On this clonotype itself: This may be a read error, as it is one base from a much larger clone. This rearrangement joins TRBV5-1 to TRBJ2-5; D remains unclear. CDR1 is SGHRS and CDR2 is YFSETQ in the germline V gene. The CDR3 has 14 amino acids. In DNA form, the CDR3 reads TGCGCCAGCAGCTTGAACTGGTTACGAGAGACCCAGAACTTC. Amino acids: CASSLNWLRETQNF.

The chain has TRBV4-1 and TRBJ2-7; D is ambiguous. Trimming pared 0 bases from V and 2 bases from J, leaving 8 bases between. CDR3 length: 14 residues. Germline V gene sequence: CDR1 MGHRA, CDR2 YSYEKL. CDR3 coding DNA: TGCGCCAGCAGCCAAGACCCACAAGCCTACGAGCAGTACTTC. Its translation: CASSQDPQAYEQYF.

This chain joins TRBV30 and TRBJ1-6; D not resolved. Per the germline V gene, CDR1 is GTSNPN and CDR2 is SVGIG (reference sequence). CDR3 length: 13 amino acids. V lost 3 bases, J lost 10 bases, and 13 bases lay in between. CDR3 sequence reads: CAWSARVGSPLHF. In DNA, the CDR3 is TGTGCCTGGAGCGCCCGGGTAGGCTCACCCCTCCACTTT.

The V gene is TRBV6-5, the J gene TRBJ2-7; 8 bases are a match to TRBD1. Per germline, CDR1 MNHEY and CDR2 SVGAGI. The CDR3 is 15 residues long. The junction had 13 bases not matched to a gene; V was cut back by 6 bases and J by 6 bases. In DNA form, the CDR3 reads TGTGCCAGCAGAAGGGACAGGAGGTTGCCCATCGAGCAGTACTTC. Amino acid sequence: CASRRDRRLPIEQYF.

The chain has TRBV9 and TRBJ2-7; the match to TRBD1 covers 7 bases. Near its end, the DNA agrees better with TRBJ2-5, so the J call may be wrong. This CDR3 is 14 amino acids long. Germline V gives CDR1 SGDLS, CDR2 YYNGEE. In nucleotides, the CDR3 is TGTGCCAGCAGCCCGACAGGGAGTAGCGAGACCCAGTACTTC. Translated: CASSPTGSSETQYF.

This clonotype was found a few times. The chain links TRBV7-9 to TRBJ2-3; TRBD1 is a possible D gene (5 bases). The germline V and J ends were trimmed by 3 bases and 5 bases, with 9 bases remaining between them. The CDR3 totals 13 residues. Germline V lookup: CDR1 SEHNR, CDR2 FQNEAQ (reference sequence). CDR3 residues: CASSFVDKDTQYF. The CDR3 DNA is TGTGCCAGCAGCTTCGTGGACAAAGATACGCAGTATTTT.